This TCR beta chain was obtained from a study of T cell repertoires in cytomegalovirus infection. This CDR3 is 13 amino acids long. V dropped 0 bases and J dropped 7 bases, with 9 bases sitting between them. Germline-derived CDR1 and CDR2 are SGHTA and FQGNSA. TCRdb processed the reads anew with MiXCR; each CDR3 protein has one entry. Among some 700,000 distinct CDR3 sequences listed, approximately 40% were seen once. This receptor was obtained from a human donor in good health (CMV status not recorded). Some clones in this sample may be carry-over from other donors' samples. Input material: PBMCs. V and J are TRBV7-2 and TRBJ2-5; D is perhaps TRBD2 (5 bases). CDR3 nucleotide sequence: TGTGCCAGCAGCTTAGCGGCGGGTGGGACCCAGTACTTC. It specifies CASSLAAGGTQYF. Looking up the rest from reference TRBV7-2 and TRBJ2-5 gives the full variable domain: GAGVSQSPSNKVTEKGKDVELRCDPISGHTALYWYRQSLGQGLEFLIYFQGNSAPDKSGLPSDRFSAERTGGSVSTLTIQRTQQEDSAVYLCASSLAAGGTQYFGPGTRLLVL.